This TCR beta chain was identified in a study of blood T cell repertoires in COVID-19. Study background: The United States, Italy and Spain provided the acute and convalescent COVID-19 samples. Sources were T cells, B-cell-depleted T cells, or PBMCs; the material itself was cDNA or gDNA.

The CDR3 sequence is 13 residues long. Germline V lookup: CDR1 GTSNPN, CDR2 SVGIG (reference sequence). The V gene lost 3 bases and the J gene lost 4 bases, with 10 bases spanning the gap. How the authors handled the data: Amplification of reference gene primers was used by the study to estimate nucleated cell counts. Using immunoSEQ multiplex PCR, the repertoire was profiled, and TCRdb retains in-frame clones only, with some absent. The D gene and trimming were derived from the DNA, and the V and J assignments and clone size from that table. Among some 170,000 clones listed, approximately 87% were seen once.

The sequencing input was peripheral blood. The TCR comes from a woman in her seventies with COVID-19, enrolled during active disease. This chain connects TRBV30 to TRBJ1-5, with a weak D call TRBD1 (5 bases). The CDR3 DNA reads as TGTGCCTGGAGCCTAAAGGGGAATCAGCCCCAGCATTTT. As protein: CAWSLKGNQPQHF.